A selection of T cell receptor beta chains follows, all from one sample in a study of cytotoxic CD8 clonotypes in ibrutinib-treated CLL. Produced via immunoSEQ multiplex PCR; TCRdb's table is partial and in-frame only. This sample has tens of thousands of clones, with over 75% found just once. The specimen was PBMCs, collected after 12 months of ibrutinib treatment. The origin of the receptors is a human donor with chronic lymphocytic leukemia. The CDR3 runs from the conserved cysteine through the conserved F or W. Fields, in order: V gene, clone size, D gene, J gene, CDR3 protein, CDR3 DNA. The D gene is left open where the match is weak. Not all rows give a size; the values are once, few, many and, for expanded clones, a class.

>TRBV30|.|.|TRBJ1-1
CAWREQVTTEAFF
TGTGCCTGGAGAGAACAGGTCACCACTGAAGCTTTCTTT
>TRBV10-3|once|TRBD2|TRBJ2-1
CAISEGLAGGWFF
TGTGCCATCAGTGAGGGACTAGCGGGAGGGTGGTTCTTC
>TRBV29-1|few|.|TRBJ2-7
CSVDTGTSYEQYF
TGCAGCGTGGATACTGGGACCTCCTACGAGCAGTACTTC
>TRBV5-1|.|TRBD2|TRBJ2-7
CASSLGGLAGAYEQYF
TGCGCCAGCAGCTTGGGAGGACTAGCGGGAGCCTACGAGCAGTACTTC
>TRBV11-2|.|.|TRBJ2-5
CASSLYDWETQYF
TGTGCCAGCAGCTTATACGACTGGGAGACCCAGTACTTC
>TRBV6-5|.|.|TRBJ1-2
CASSQFNYGYTF
TGTGCCAGCAGTCAATTTAACTATGGCTACACCTTC
>TRBV4-1|.|.|TRBJ2-3
CASSPRTLDNTQYF
TGCGCCAGCAGCCCGCGAACCTTGGATAATACGCAGTATTTT
>TRBV5-1|.|TRBD2|TRBJ2-1
CASSGDLVGAGGSREQFF
TGCGCCAGCAGCGGGGACTTGGTAGGAGCGGGAGGGTCCAGGGAGCAGTTCTTC
>TRBV28|few|.|TRBJ1-2
CASSYRPRDYGYTF
TGTGCCAGCAGTTATCGACCGAGGGACTATGGCTACACCTTC
>TRBV5-6|.|.|TRBJ2-5
CASSFIGETQYF
TGTGCCAGCAGCTTTATAGGGGAGACCCAGTACTTC
>TRBV4-3|medium-sized|.|TRBJ2-7
CASSHWARGRVVPKPTYEQYF
TGCGCCAGCAGCCACTGGGCTCGTGGTCGAGTTGTACCCAAACCCACCTACGAGCAGTACTTC
>TRBV4-3|.|TRBD2|TRBJ2-5
CASSQRLAGVQETQYF
TGCGCCAGCAGCCAGAGACTAGCGGGAGTGCAAGAGACCCAGTACTTC
>TRBV11-1|.|.|TRBJ2-7
CASSLEGKKYEQYF
TGTGCCAGCAGCTTAGAAGGGAAAAAATACGAGCAGTACTTC
>TRBV6-1|once|.|TRBJ1-2
CASKRTGQDGYTF
TGTGCCAGCAAACGTACAGGGCAAGATGGCTACACCTTC
>TRBV10-1|once|TRBD2|TRBJ2-7
CASSEFPGEGSAYEQYF
TGCGCCAGCAGTGAGTTCCCCGGGGAGGGTTCGGCCTACGAGCAGTACTTC
>TRBV18|.|.|TRBJ2-7
CASSPTTIYEQYF
TGTGCCAGCTCACCAACAACAATTTACGAGCAGTACTTC
>TRBV19|.|.|TRBJ1-1
CASSILWEAFF
TGTGCCAGTAGTATTTTATGGGAAGCTTTCTTT
>TRBV20-1|.|.|TRBJ2-5
CSATPRAQYF
TGCAGTGCGACCCCCAGGGCCCAGTACTTC
>TRBV7-8|.|.|TRBJ2-5
CASTTLAQETQYF
TGTGCCAGCACAACACTAGCACAAGAGACCCAGTACTTC
>TRBV9|.|.|TRBJ2-7
CASSVGPAGEQYF
TGTGCCAGCAGCGTAGGGCCGGCGGGGGAGCAGTACTTC
>TRBV4-3|once|.|TRBJ1-2
CASSQDWAYELLGYTF
TGCGCCAGCAGCCAAGATTGGGCTTACGAACTCCTTGGCTACACCTTC
>TRBV27|.|.|TRBJ2-7
CASFSHGNEQYF
TGTGCCAGCTTCAGTCATGGGAACGAGCAGTACTTC
>TRBV11-3|once|TRBD2|TRBJ2-7
CASSLGGLAVNEQYF
TGTGCCAGCAGCTTAGGGGGACTAGCGGTAAACGAGCAGTACTTC
>TRBV6-1|.|.|TRBJ2-1
CASSEGPSGNEQFF
TGTGCCAGCAGTGAAGGCCCCTCAGGGAACGAGCAGTTCTTC
>TRBV19|.|TRBD1|TRBJ1-2
CASEFGQGLGYTF
TGTGCCAGTGAATTTGGACAGGGCTTAGGCTACACCTTC
>TRBV2|.|TRBD1|TRBJ2-1
CASDNDRASYNEQFF
TGTGCCAGCGATAATGACAGGGCCTCCTACAATGAGCAGTTCTTC
>TRBV5-1|.|TRBD2|TRBJ2-7
CASEEASGTSYEQYF
TGCGCCAGCGAAGAGGCTAGCGGGACCTCCTACGAGCAGTACTTC
>TRBV25-1|.|.|TRBJ1-1
CASEGPRNTEAFF
TGTGCCAGCGAGGGACCGAGGAACACTGAAGCTTTCTTT
>TRBV4-1|.|TRBD2|TRBJ2-1
CASSQDSRAGVRNEQFF
TGCGCCAGCAGCCAAGATTCTCGAGCGGGAGTTCGCAATGAGCAGTTCTTC
>TRBV6-5|.|TRBD1|TRBJ1-1
CASNRDRGNTEAFF
TGTGCCAGCAACCGGGACAGAGGGAACACTGAAGCTTTCTTT
>TRBV18|few|.|TRBJ1-5
CASSPNSGLRSEPQHF
TGTGCCAGCTCACCAAATTCAGGTCTAAGATCTGAGCCCCAGCATTTT
>TRBV6-5|.|TRBD1|TRBJ1-5
CASSFLGQGNQPQHF
TGTGCCAGCAGTTTTCTAGGACAGGGGAATCAGCCCCAGCATTTT
>TRBV7-2|.|.|TRBJ1-2
CASSPMDYGYTF
TGTGCCAGCAGCCCTATGGACTATGGCTACACCTTC
>TRBV7-9|.|.|TRBJ2-6
CASSLASDSGANVLTF
TGTGCCAGCAGCTTAGCGTCGGACTCTGGGGCCAACGTCCTGACTTTC
>TRBV29-1|.|.|TRBJ1-2
CSVEGQKTYGYTF
TGCAGCGTTGAAGGGCAGAAAACCTATGGCTACACCTTC
>TRBV29-1|.|TRBD1|TRBJ1-2
CSVEVPGGRNYGYTF
TGCAGCGTTGAAGTCCCAGGGGGCAGGAACTATGGCTACACCTTC
>TRBV19|.|TRBD1|TRBJ2-7
CASSTPPPGQGTSSYEQYF
TGTGCCAGTAGTACCCCACCCCCGGGACAGGGGACTAGCTCCTACGAGCAGTACTTC
>TRBV6-1|once|.|TRBJ2-7
CASIDWFSYEQYF
TGTGCCAGCATTGACTGGTTCTCCTACGAGCAGTACTTC
>TRBV7-8|.|.|TRBJ1-2
CASSLATGQLDGYTF
TGTGCCAGCAGCTTAGCTACCGGACAGCTAGATGGCTACACCTTC
>TRBV11-2|.|TRBD2|TRBJ2-1
CASSSTSQVGGQFF
TGTGCCAGCAGCTCGACTAGCCAAGTGGGGGGGCAGTTCTTC
>TRBV18|.|TRBD1|TRBJ1-4
CASSPGTGESNEKLFF
TGTGCCAGCTCACCTGGGACAGGGGAATCCAATGAAAAACTGTTTTTT
>TRBV18|.|.|TRBJ2-7
CASSSPGLPTYEQYF
TGTGCCAGCTCATCTCCGGGACTTCCCACCTACGAGCAGTACTTC
>TRBV21-1|.|.|TRBJ2-1
CASSKAGLEGGYNEQFF
TGTGCCAGCAGCAAAGCGGGACTAGAGGGGGGTTACAATGAGCAGTTCTTC
>TRBV19|few|.|TRBJ2-1
CASSIGQSTLYNEQFF
TGTGCCAGTAGTATTGGCCAGAGTACCCTCTACAATGAGCAGTTCTTC
>TRBV7-6|.|.|TRBJ2-1
CASSMPGYNEQFF
TGTGCCAGCAGCATGCCCGGCTACAATGAGCAGTTCTTC
>TRBV6-1|once|.|TRBJ2-7
CASRSGTGIEQYF
TGTGCCAGCCGTTCCGGGACGGGGATCGAGCAGTACTTC
>TRBV28|.|TRBD1|TRBJ1-2
CASLSDRARSYTF
TGTGCCAGCCTATCGGACAGGGCGAGGAGCTACACCTTC
>TRBV5-3|.|TRBD1|TRBJ2-7
CARSQDREIPYEQYF
TGTGCCAGAAGCCAGGACAGGGAAATACCCTACGAGCAGTACTTC